Each of the 21 T cell receptor beta chains below was sequenced from the same sample in a study of blood T cell repertoires in COVID-19. The repertoire was sequenced with immunoSEQ multiplex PCR; TCRdb's copy has only in-frame clones and lacks some. The sample yields over 140,000 clones, roughly 85% seen once. Sample: PBMCs or T cells enriched from blood (not recorded which). Source of these receptors: a woman between 45 and 60 years old who had recovered from COVID-19.

The chain links TRBV6-1 to TRBJ1-5; 8 nucleotides line up with TRBD1. The CDR3 length is 14 residues. The junction had 3 bases not matched to a gene; V was cut back by 3 bases and J by 5 bases. CDR1 and CDR2 (germline): MNHNS, SASEGT. The CDR3 nucleotides read TGTGCCAGCAGTGAGGGACAGGCTTATCAGCCCCAGCATTTT. It translates to CASSEGQAYQPQHF.

The V gene is TRBV5-1, the J gene TRBJ2-4; no clear D gene. V dropped 3 bases and J dropped 2 bases, with 12 bases sitting between them. The CDR3 loop spans 15 amino acids. Looked up from germline, CDR1 is SGHRS and CDR2 is YFSETQ. The CDR3 reads CASSSLSSSKNIQYF. For the CDR3, the DNA is TGCGCCAGCAGCTCCCTTAGCTCGTCCAAAAACATTCAGTACTTC.

The CDR3 nucleotides read TGTGCCAGCAGTGCCCCGGGACAGGGGAGCTATGGCTACACCTTC. Translation: CASSAPGQGSYGYTF. The V and J genes are TRBV28 and TRBJ1-2; 10 nucleotides line up with TRBD1. J gave up 4 bases and V 5 bases, and 7 bases lay outside the gene matches. Germline V gene data show CDR1 as MDHEN and CDR2 as SYDVKM. The CDR3 spans 15 residues.

The rearrangement links TRBV7-2 to TRBJ1-5; 7 positions match TRBD1. CDR1 and CDR2 (germline): SGHTA, FQGNSA. Trimming removed 5 bases from V and 0 bases from J; junction bases left unmatched: 7. This CDR3 is 16 amino acids long. CDR3 region: CASSPSGTVSNQPQHF. The CDR3 DNA reads as TGTGCCAGCAGCCCGAGTGGGACAGTTAGCAATCAGCCCCAGCATTTT. The full variable domain, rest sourced from reference TRBV7-2 and TRBJ1-5, is GAGVSQSPSNKVTEKGKDVELRCDPISGHTALYWYRQSLGQGLEFLIYFQGNSAPDKSGLPSDRFSAERTGGSVSTLTIQRTQQEDSAVYLCASSPSGTVSNQPQHFGDGTRLSIL.

The J gene is TRBJ2-3, the V gene TRBV4-1; D remains ambiguous. The length of the CDR3 is 15 residues. V was pared by 0 bases and J by 1 base, with 8 bases between. Germline loops: CDR1 MGHRA, CDR2 YSYEKL. The CDR3 DNA follows: TGCGCCAGCAGCCAAGATAAGAGCCGCACAGATACGCAGTATTTT. Translating gives CASSQDKSRTDTQYF.

In this sample, this clone turned up once. This chain connects TRBV28 to TRBJ1-2, with 7 positions matching TRBD1. The V segment lost 1 base and the J segment 6 bases; nucleotides outside the gene matches: 2. The CDR3 runs to 13 residues. The germline V gene has CDR1 MDHEN and CDR2 SYDVKM. The CDR3: CASSLSGTDGYTF. In DNA, the CDR3 is TGTGCCAGCAGTTTATCAGGGACAGATGGCTACACCTTC.

J is TRBJ2-3 and V is TRBV10-2; 10 bases align to TRBD1. Germline assignment: CDR1 WSHSY and CDR2 SAAADI. The junction had 4 bases not matched to a gene; V was cut back by 4 bases and J by 6 bases. The CDR3 contains 14 residues. The CDR3 is CASSVTGGGDTQYF. Here the CDR3 DNA reads TGCGCCAGCAGTGTGACAGGGGGCGGGGATACGCAGTATTTT.

On this clone itself: The sample holds other DNA sequences that translate to the same CDR3. This sequence joins TRBV19 and TRBJ2-5; a possible D gene is TRBD1 (6 bases). V lost 3 bases and J 2 bases, leaving 7 bases between the germline ends. The CDR3 consists of 13 residues. CDR1 and CDR2 from the germline V gene are LNHDA and SQIVND (reference sequence). DNA of the CDR3: TGTGCCAGTAGTATCGGACAGCAAGAGACCCAGTACTTC. Its protein is CASSIGQQETQYF. The complete variable domain, with remaining parts taken from reference TRBV19 and TRBJ2-5, reads DGGITQSPKYLFRKEGQNVTLSCEQNLNHDAMYWYRQDPGQGLRLIYYSQIVNDFQKGDIAEGYSVSREKKESFPLTVTSAQKNPTAFYLCASSIGQQETQYFGPGTRLLVL.

The V and J genes are TRBV7-9 and TRBJ1-6; TRBD1 agrees at 9 bases. The CDR3 length is 14 residues. V was clipped by 5 bases and J by 12 bases; unmatched bases: 8. Germline V gives CDR1 SEHNR, CDR2 FQNEAQ (reference sequence). The CDR3 DNA reads as TGTGCCAGCAGCCCCCGGACAGGGGTGGAACCCCTCCACTTT. This gives the protein CASSPRTGVEPLHF.

In its sample, this clone was seen a few times. The sample holds other DNA sequences that translate to the same CDR3. The chain has TRBV19 and TRBJ1-5, with D maybe TRBD1 (5 bases). Germline loops: CDR1 LNHDA, CDR2 SQIVND (reference sequence). V lost 3 bases and J lost 4, with 7 bases in between. This CDR3 is 13 amino acids long. The CDR3 spells CASSIGGNQPQHF. The CDR3 nucleotides read TGTGCCAGTAGTATTGGGGGGAATCAGCCCCAGCATTTT.

In this sample, this clone turned up a few times. The chain has TRBV18 and TRBJ2-7; no clear D gene. The CDR3 extends over 13 amino acids. Trimming took 2 bases from V and 0 from J, leaving 5 bases between them. The V gene's germline CDR1 is KGHSH and CDR2 LQKENI. The CDR3 here is CASSPVGSYEQYF. CDR3 in DNA: TGTGCCAGCTCACCAGTCGGCTCCTACGAGCAGTACTTC.

The V gene is TRBV23-1, the J gene TRBJ2-7, with 7 bases matching TRBD1. TRBV23-1 falls under the ORF class, with uncertain function. V shed 0 bases, J shed 5 bases, and the junction held 10 bases outside the gene matches. CDR3 length: 16 residues. The CDR3 protein is CASSQSPLGTEHEQYF. CDR3 sequence (DNA): TGCGCCAGCAGTCAATCTCCTCTAGGGACAGAACACGAGCAGTACTTC.

This clone was seen a single time. The rearrangement joins TRBV5-4 to TRBJ1-2, with a weak D call TRBD1 (5 bases). This CDR3 has 14 residues. Germline V gene sequence: CDR1 SGHNT, CDR2 YYREEE (reference sequence). V was trimmed by 0 bases and J by 0 bases, leaving 6 bases between them. Here the CDR3 DNA reads TGTGCCAGCAGCTTGGTGACAGCTAACTATGGCTACACCTTC. Its translation is CASSLVTANYGYTF.

This chain joins TRBV9 and TRBJ2-1; the match to TRBD2 covers 12 bases. The germline V gene encodes CDR1 SGDLS and CDR2 YYNGEE. CDR3 length equals 15 residues. V gave up 0 bases and J gave up 7 bases; unmatched junction bases: 2. CDR3 DNA: TGTGCCAGCAGCGTAGGACTAGCGGGAGATAATGAGCAGTTCTTC. Translation: CASSVGLAGDNEQFF.

This sequence joins TRBV5-1 and TRBJ1-2; possible D gene TRBD1, 6 bases. The germline CDR1 and CDR2 sequences are SGHRS and YFSETQ. This CDR3 spans 15 amino acids. The germline V and J ends were trimmed by 4 bases and 4 bases, with 17 bases remaining between them. The CDR3 DNA reads TGCGCCAGCAGCCCCCGGGACATAGGAGTCTATGGCTACACCTTC. It translates to CASSPRDIGVYGYTF.

This clone has just one count. The V gene is TRBV7-3, the J gene TRBJ2-1; weak D call: TRBD2 (7 bases). The CDR3 covers 18 residues. V lost 5 bases, J lost 4 bases, and 24 bases lay in between. CDR1 and CDR2 from the germline V gene are SGHTA and FQGTGA. The CDR3 DNA reads as TGTGCCAGCAGCCCCTACCGAGGGGGGGCTAGCGAGTACAATGAGCAGTTCTTC. Its translation is CASSPYRGGASEYNEQFF.

The CDR3 spells CASSSPEWGDFNYEQYF. The CDR3 bases are TGTGCCAGCAGCTCCCCTGAGTGGGGGGACTTCAACTACGAGCAGTACTTC. The V and J genes are TRBV11-2 and TRBJ2-7; possibly TRBD2 for D (6 bases). The CDR3 loop spans 17 amino acids. V was pared by 4 bases and J by 3 bases, with 22 bases between. The germline CDR1 and CDR2 sequences are SGHAT and FQNNGV.

This chain connects TRBV5-6 to TRBJ1-4, with TRBD1 as a possible D gene (6 bases). V lost 0 bases to trimming and J lost 7 bases, with 16 bases between them. The CDR3 has 16 amino acids. Germline V gene lookup returns CDR1 SGHDT and CDR2 YYEEEE. The CDR3 protein is CASSLVSAGVGEKLFF. CDR3 nucleotide sequence: TGTGCCAGCAGCTTGGTATCGGCAGGGGTTGGTGAAAAACTGTTTTTT.

This chain joins TRBV5-1 and TRBJ2-1; D is possibly TRBD1 (5 bases). V dropped 5 bases and J dropped 0 bases, with 12 bases sitting between them. The germline gives CDR1 SGHRS, CDR2 YFSETQ. CDR3 length: 15 amino acids. CDR3 coding DNA: TGCGCCAGCAGAAAGACAGATAGCTCCTACAATGAGCAGTTCTTC. This gives the protein CASRKTDSSYNEQFF.

In its sample, this clone was seen a few times. The chain employs TRBV7-2 and TRBJ2-3; 13 nucleotides match TRBD2. Germline assignment: CDR1 SGHTA and CDR2 FQGNSA. The length of the CDR3 is 16 residues. The junction had 3 bases not matched to a gene; V was cut back by 2 bases and J by 4 bases. In DNA, the CDR3 is TGTGCCAGCAGCTTAATAGGACTAGCGGGAGCAGATACGCAGTATTTT. This codes for CASSLIGLAGADTQYF.

This clone showed up just once. The chain joins TRBV5-1 to TRBJ1-5; D is possibly TRBD1 (6 bases). Germline lookup yields CDR1 SGHRS and CDR2 YFSETQ. Trimming pared 0 bases from V and 2 bases from J, leaving 9 bases between. CDR3 length equals 15 residues. The CDR3 here is CASSLVAGGNQPQHF. CDR3 in DNA: TGCGCCAGCAGCTTGGTGGCAGGGGGCAATCAGCCCCAGCATTTT. Full variable domain (missing parts from reference TRBV5-1 and TRBJ1-5): KAGVTQTPRYLIKTRGQQVTLSCSPISGHRSVSWYQQTPGQGLQFLFEYFSETQRNKGNFPGRFSGRQFSNSRSEMNVSTLELGDSALYLCASSLVAGGNQPQHFGDGTRLSIL.